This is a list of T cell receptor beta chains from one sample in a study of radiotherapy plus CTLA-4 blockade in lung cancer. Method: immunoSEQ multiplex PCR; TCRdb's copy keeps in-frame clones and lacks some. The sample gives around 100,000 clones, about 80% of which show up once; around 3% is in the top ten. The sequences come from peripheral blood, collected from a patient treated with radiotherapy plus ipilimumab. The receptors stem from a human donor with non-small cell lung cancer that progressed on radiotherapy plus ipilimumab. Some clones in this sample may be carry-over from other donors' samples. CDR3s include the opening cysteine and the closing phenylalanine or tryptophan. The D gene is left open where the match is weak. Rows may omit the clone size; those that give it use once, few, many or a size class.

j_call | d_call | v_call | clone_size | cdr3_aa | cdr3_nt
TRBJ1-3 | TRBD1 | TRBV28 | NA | CASSPISVDRSRSGNTIYF | TGTGCCAGCAGTCCAATCTCGGTGGACAGGTCACGGTCTGGAAACACCATATATTTT
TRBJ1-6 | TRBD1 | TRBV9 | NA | CASSVQPDRPSPLHF | TGTGCCAGCAGCGTACAGCCGGACAGGCCTTCACCCCTCCACTTT
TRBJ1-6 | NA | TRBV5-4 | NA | CASSLGPKAISNSPLHF | TGTGCCAGCAGCTTGGGTCCGAAGGCTATATCTAATTCACCCCTCCACTTT
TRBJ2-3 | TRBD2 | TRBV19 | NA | CASSMMSGVSTDTQYF | TGTGCCAGTAGTATGATGAGCGGGGTTAGCACAGATACGCAGTATTTT
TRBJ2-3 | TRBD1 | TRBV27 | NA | CASSGDRQGSTDTQYF | TGTGCCAGCAGTGGAGACAGACAGGGGAGCACAGATACGCAGTATTTT
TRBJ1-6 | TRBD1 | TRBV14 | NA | CASSPFGTEDNSPLHF | TGTGCCAGCAGCCCCTTCGGGACAGAAGATAATTCACCCCTCCACTTT
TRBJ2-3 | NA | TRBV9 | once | CASSPRGGTPSHTQYF | TGTGCCAGCAGCCCACGTGGCGGGACCCCTTCCCATACGCAGTATTTT
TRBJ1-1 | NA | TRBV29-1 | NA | CSVEDGGDREAFF | TGCAGCGTTGAAGATGGGGGAGACAGAGAAGCTTTCTTT
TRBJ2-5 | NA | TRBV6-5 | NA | CASSPWHGGQETQYF | TGTGCCAGCAGTCCTTGGCACGGGGGTCAAGAGACCCAGTACTTC
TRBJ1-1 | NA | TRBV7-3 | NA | CASSLTGAQGNTEAFF | TGTGCCAGCAGCTTAACGGGGGCTCAGGGAAACACTGAAGCTTTCTTT
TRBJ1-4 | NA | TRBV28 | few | CASDGTPYEKLFF | TGTGCCAGCGATGGGACACCATATGAAAAACTGTTTTTT
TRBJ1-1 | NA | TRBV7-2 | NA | CASSVQVNTEAFF | TGTGCCAGCAGCGTCCAGGTGAACACTGAAGCTTTCTTT
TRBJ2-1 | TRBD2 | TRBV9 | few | CASTSGLNNEQFF | TGTGCCAGCACTAGCGGGCTAAACAATGAGCAGTTCTTC
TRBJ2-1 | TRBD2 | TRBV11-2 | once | CASSLLAGGSYNEQFF | TGTGCCAGCAGCTTACTAGCGGGGGGTTCCTACAATGAGCAGTTCTTC
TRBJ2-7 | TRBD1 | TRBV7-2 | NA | CASSLTATGAAEQYF | TGTGCCAGCAGCTTAACAGCGACAGGGGCGGCCGAGCAGTACTTC
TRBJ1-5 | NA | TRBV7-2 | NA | CASSFLAGANQPQHF | TGTGCCAGCAGCTTCTTGGCAGGGGCAAATCAGCCCCAGCATTTT
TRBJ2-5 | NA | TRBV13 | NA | CASSSGVRETQYF | TGTGCCAGCAGCTCCGGGGTGAGGGAGACCCAGTACTTC
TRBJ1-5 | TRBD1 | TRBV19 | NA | CASEQGMYSNQPQHF | TGTGCCAGTGAACAGGGGATGTATAGCAATCAGCCCCAGCATTTT
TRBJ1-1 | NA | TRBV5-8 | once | CASSSSPGSYRVTEAFF | TGTGCCAGCAGCTCTTCACCGGGGTCTTATCGAGTCACTGAAGCTTTCTTT